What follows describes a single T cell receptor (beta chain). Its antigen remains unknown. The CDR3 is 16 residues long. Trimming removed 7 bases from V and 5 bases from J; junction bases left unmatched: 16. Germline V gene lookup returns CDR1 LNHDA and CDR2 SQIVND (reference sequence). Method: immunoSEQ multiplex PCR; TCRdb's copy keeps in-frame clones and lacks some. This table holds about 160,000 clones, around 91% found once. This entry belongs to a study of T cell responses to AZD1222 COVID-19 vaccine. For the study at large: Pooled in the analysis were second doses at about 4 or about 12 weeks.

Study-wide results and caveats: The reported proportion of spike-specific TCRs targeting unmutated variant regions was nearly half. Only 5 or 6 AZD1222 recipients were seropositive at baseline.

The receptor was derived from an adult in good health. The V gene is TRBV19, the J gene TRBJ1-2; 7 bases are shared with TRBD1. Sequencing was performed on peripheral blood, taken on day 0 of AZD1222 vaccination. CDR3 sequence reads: CASTPLAVDRTYGYTF. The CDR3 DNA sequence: TGTGCCAGTACCCCCCTGGCCGTGGACAGGACTTATGGCTACACCTTC.